This T cell receptor beta chain came from a study of cytomegalovirus exposure and HLA in healthy donors. Across the whole study: There were some 400 genotyped donors. Of these, roughly 84% fell in the genetic ancestry cluster associated with self-reported Caucasian donors.

Healthy donors of bone marrow made up the group. This clone was recorded only once. Its antigen is currently unknown. A multiplex PCR was run with 60 Vbeta primers and 13 Jbeta primers. Assay used: immunoSEQ multiplex PCR; TCRdb lists only in-frame clones, some missing. The data contain 240,000 or so clones, around 81% of them singletons. Trimming shortened V by 1 base and J by 8 bases, and 17 bases separated the two germline ends. Per germline, CDR1 PRHDT and CDR2 FYEKMQ (reference sequence). The CDR3 extends over 15 amino acids. Study-wide findings and caveats: V- and J-gene trimming in TCR beta was tied to a missense DCLRE1C variant by an analysis performed later.

The TCR comes from a woman aged 55-70 years in good health and CMV-seropositive. The chain is built from TRBV13 and TRBJ1-2, with D possibly TRBD1 on 6 matching bases. Sequencing was carried out using PBMCs. The CDR3 region is CASSLVGARVRGYTF. CDR3 nucleotide sequence: TGTGCCAGCAGCTTAGTGGGGGCCCGAGTGAGGGGCTACACCTTC.